This entry describes one TCR beta chain. Assay used: immunoSEQ multiplex PCR; TCRdb lists only in-frame clones, some missing. The sample shows some 34,000 clones, about four fifths of them seen only once. This sample was taken from a study of STAT5B mutations in CD4+ large granular lymphocyte leukemia. The CDR3 covers 14 residues. With 6 bases clipped from V and 2 bases from J, the junction kept 6 bases outside the gene matches. The germline gives CDR1 MNHNY, CDR2 SVGAGI (reference sequence). J is TRBJ2-5 and V is TRBV6-6, with TRBD1 matching over 7 bases. The origin of this receptor is a human donor in good health. Sequencing was performed on CD4+ T cells from blood buffy coats. CDR3 amino acids: CASSRDRQQETQYF. The CDR3 nucleotides read TGTGCCAGCAGCAGGGACAGACAACAAGAGACCCAGTACTTC.